The source of this T cell receptor beta chain is a study of glioma-infiltrating T cells. Whole-study results and caveats: Tissue and blood shared very few CDR3 sequences. Gliomas, especially low-grade, showed above-expected tissue-blood divergence; non-neoplastic patients showed below.

The iRepertoire nested amplicon-rescue multiplex PCR amplified TCR alpha and beta CDR3s from RNA. TCRdb re-analysed the multiplex PCR reads in MiXCR, keeping a single row per CDR3 protein. The data contain 150,000 to 200,000 distinct CDR3 sequences, around 40% of them singletons. Germline V gives CDR1 LNHDA, CDR2 SQIVND (reference sequence). The CDR3 covers 16 residues. This clonotype was seen more than once but under ten times. Its antigen is unknown. One end of the junction is discordant with germline, which a read error may explain. Sequenced material: glioma tissue, nonneoplastic brain tissue, or PBMCs (not recorded which). The sequence came from a human donor with low-grade glioma or glioblastoma, undergoing nonglioma brain surgery, or in good health (not recorded which). The chain combines TRBV19 with TRBJ2-3; 8 bases match TRBD2. CDR3 in DNA: TGTGCCAGTAGTATCGGGGGGACTAGAAGCAGAGATACGCAGTATTTT. Its protein is CASSIGGTRSRDTQYF.